Following are 9 T cell receptor beta chains from one sample sequenced in a study of T cell responses to AZD1222 COVID-19 vaccine. Using immunoSEQ multiplex PCR, the repertoire was profiled, and TCRdb retains in-frame clones only, with some absent. In the table there are 130,000 to 150,000 clones, 93% of which are singletons. Here the sequenced sample was peripheral blood, taken on day 0 of AZD1222 vaccination. These receptors all come from an adult in good health.

V and J are TRBV5-1 and TRBJ1-1, with a possible D match to TRBD1 (6 bases). Germline CDR1 reads SGHRS; CDR2 reads YFSETQ. Trimming removed 7 bases at V and 5 bases at J, with 18 bases between. The CDR3 extends over 14 amino acids. The CDR3 protein is CASRLQGWGTEAFF. The CDR3 DNA follows: TGCGCCAGCCGCCTACAGGGATGGGGGACTGAAGCTTTCTTT.

The chain uses TRBV2 and TRBJ1-1; D is uncertain. CDR1 SNHLY and CDR2 FYNNEI come from the germline V gene. The CDR3 consists of 15 residues. Trimming left V 2 bases short and J 1 base short, with 11 bases between. The CDR3 DNA is TGTGCCAGCAGTGAAATAAAGGGCGCGAACACTGAAGCTTTCTTT. It translates to CASSEIKGANTEAFF.

The CDR3 nucleotides are TGTGCCAGCAGCCCCTTAAGGGCCGGTAAGAACACTGAAGCTTTCTTT. Translation: CASSPLRAGKNTEAFF. This chain connects TRBV7-9 to TRBJ1-1; D is uncertain. Trimming removed 5 bases from V and 1 base from J, with 17 bases in between. The germline V gene has CDR1 SEHNR and CDR2 FQNEAQ (reference sequence). CDR3 length: 16 amino acids. Drawing the rest from reference TRBV7-9 and TRBJ1-1, the complete variable domain is DTGVSQNPRHKITKRGQNVTFRCDPISEHNRLYWYRQTLGQGPEFLTYFQNEAQLEKSRLLSDRFSAERPKGSFSTLEIQRTEQGDSAMYLCASSPLRAGKNTEAFFGQGTRLTVV.

V is TRBV7-8 and J is TRBJ1-1; tentatively, D is TRBD1 (5 bases). Trimming left V 5 bases short and J 3 bases short, with 16 bases between. Looked up from germline, CDR1 is SGHVS and CDR2 is FQNEAQ. The CDR3 is 15 residues long. This chain's CDR3 is CASSPNWGRDTEAFF. DNA of the CDR3: TGTGCCAGCAGCCCCAACTGGGGGAGGGACACTGAAGCTTTCTTT.

The chain employs TRBV19 and TRBJ1-2; a possible D gene is TRBD1 (6 bases). The germline V and J ends were trimmed by 3 bases and 1 base, with 18 bases remaining between them. Germline values: CDR1 LNHDA, CDR2 SQIVND (reference sequence). The CDR3 extends over 17 amino acids. The DNA of the CDR3 is TGTGCCAGTAGTATCGATGGCAGGGGAGGCCTTAACTATGGCTACACCTTC. This translates into CASSIDGRGGLNYGYTF.

The rearrangement joins TRBV19 to TRBJ1-1; D might be TRBD1 (6 bases). Germline V lookup: CDR1 LNHDA, CDR2 SQIVND (reference sequence). V lost 7 bases and J lost 0, with 27 bases in between. There are 19 residues in the CDR3. For the CDR3, the DNA is TGTGCCAGTATTCCTAGGGAGGGGGGGTATCGCCCCATGAACACTGAAGCTTTCTTT. Its translation is CASIPREGGYRPMNTEAFF.

On this clone itself: A junction boundary mismatches the germline segment, possibly from a read error. The chain joins TRBV3-1 (or the pseudogene TRBV3-2) to TRBJ1-1; D remains unclear. The germline gives CDR1 LGHDT, CDR2 YNNKEL (reference sequence). This CDR3 comprises 14 residues. CDR3 in amino acids: CASSPTGGVPEAFF. CDR3 bases: TGTGCCAGCAGCCCAACCGGTGGGGTCCCTGAGGCTTTCTTT.

In this sample, this clone turned up once. The J gene is TRBJ2-7, the V gene TRBV27; D perhaps matches TRBD2 (6 bases). V was trimmed by 3 bases and J by 2 bases, leaving 17 bases between them. This CDR3 contains 16 residues. Germline values: CDR1 MNHEY, CDR2 SMNVEV (reference sequence). The CDR3 nucleotides are TGTGCCAGCAGTTTTGGCTGGGTAGCGGCCGCCTACGAGCAGTACTTC. It translates to CASSFGWVAAAYEQYF.

The rearrangement links TRBV27 to TRBJ1-1; 8 bases line up with TRBD1. Unmatched junction bases numbered 20, after V lost 5 bases and J lost 3 bases. The CDR3 spans 19 residues. The germline CDR1 and CDR2 sequences are MNHEY and SMNVEV (reference sequence). For the CDR3, the DNA is TGTGCCAGCAGTCCCCGAAATTTCCGGGACAGGTCGATGGACACTGAAGCTTTCTTT. It encodes CASSPRNFRDRSMDTEAFF.